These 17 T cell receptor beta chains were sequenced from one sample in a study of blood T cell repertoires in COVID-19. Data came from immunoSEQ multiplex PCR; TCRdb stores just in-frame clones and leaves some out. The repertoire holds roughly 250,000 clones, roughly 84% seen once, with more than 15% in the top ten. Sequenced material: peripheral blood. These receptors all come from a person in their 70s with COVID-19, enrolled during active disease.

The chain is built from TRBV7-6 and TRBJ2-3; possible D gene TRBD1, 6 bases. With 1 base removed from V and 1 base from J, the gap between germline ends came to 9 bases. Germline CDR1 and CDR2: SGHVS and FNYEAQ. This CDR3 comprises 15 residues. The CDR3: CASSLVGGRTDTQYF. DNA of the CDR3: TGTGCCAGCAGCTTAGTAGGGGGACGCACAGATACGCAGTATTTT.

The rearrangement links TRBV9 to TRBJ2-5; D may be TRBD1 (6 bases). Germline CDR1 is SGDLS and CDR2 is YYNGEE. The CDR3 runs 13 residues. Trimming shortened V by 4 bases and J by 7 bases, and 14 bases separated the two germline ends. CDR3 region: CASSPQGTGTQYF. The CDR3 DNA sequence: TGTGCCAGCAGCCCCCAGGGGACGGGGACCCAGTACTTC.

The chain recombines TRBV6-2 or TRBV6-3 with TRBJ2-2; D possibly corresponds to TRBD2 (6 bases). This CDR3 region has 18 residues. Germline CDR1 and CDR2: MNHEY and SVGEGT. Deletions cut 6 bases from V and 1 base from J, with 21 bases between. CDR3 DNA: TGTGCCAGCAGCCCCCCTCAAGCGGGTACCCTGAACACCGGGGAGCTGTTTTTT. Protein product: CASSPPQAGTLNTGELFF.

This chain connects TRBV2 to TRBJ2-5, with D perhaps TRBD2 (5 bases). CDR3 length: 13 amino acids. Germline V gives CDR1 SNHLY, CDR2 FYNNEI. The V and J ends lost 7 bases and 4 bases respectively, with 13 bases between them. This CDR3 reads CASTARDGETQYF. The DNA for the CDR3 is TGTGCCAGCACTGCACGGGATGGAGAGACCCAGTACTTC.

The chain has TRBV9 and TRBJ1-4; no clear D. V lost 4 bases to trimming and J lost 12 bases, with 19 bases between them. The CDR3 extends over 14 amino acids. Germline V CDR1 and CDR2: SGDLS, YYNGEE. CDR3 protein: CASSLKGGEVELFF. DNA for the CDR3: TGTGCCAGCAGCCTCAAAGGTGGAGAGGTGGAACTGTTTTTT. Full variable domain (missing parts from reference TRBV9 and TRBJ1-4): DSGVTQTPKHLITATGQRVTLRCSPRSGDLSVYWYQQSLDQGLQFLIQYYNGEERAKGNILERFSAQQFPDLHSELNLSSLELGDSALYFCASSLKGGEVELFFGSGTQLSVL.

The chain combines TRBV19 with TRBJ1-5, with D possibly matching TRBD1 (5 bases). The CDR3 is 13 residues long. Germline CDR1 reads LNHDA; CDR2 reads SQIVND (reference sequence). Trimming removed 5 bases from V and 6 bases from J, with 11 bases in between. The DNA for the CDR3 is TGTGCCAGTAGTGCCTTTCAGGGTCAGCCCCAGCATTTT. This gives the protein CASSAFQGQPQHF.

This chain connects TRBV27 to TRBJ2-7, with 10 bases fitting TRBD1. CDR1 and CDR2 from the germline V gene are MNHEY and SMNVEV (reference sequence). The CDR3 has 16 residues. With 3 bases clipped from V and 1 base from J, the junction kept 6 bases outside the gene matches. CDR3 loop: CASSFLGQGRSYEQYF. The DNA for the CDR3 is TGTGCCAGCAGTTTTCTGGGACAGGGGAGGTCCTACGAGCAGTACTTC.

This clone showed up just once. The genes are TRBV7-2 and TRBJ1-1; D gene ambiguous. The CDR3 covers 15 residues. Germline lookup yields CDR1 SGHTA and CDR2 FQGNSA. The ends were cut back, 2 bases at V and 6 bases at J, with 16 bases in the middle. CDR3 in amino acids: CASSLNLGRLAEAFF. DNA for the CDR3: TGTGCCAGCAGCTTAAATTTGGGGAGGTTGGCTGAAGCTTTCTTT.

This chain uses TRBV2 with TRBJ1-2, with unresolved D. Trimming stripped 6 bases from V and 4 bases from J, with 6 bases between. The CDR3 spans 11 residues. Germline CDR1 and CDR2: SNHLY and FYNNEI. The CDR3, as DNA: TGTGCCAGCAGGGGGAGCTATGGCTACACCTTC. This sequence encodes CASRGSYGYTF.

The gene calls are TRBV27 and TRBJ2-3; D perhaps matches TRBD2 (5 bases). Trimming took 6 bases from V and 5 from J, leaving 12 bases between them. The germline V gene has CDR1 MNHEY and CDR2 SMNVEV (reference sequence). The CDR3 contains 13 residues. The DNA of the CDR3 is TGTGCCAGCAGGCCCAGCGGTGGAGATACGCAGTATTTT. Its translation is CASRPSGGDTQYF.

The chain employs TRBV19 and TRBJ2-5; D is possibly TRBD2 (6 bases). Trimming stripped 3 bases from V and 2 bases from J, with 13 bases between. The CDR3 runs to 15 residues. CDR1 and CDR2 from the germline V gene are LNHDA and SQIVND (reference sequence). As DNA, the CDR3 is TGTGCCAGTAGTATGGGGACCGGGGGACAAGAGACCCAGTACTTC. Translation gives CASSMGTGGQETQYF. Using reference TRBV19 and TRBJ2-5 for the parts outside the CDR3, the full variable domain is DGGITQSPKYLFRKEGQNVTLSCEQNLNHDAMYWYRQDPGQGLRLIYYSQIVNDFQKGDIAEGYSVSREKKESFPLTVTSAQKNPTAFYLCASSMGTGGQETQYFGPGTRLLVL.

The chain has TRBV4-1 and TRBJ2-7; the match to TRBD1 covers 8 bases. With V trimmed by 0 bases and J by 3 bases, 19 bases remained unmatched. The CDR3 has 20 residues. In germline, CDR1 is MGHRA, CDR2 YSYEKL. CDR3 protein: CASSQDWPPRGRGSRYEQYF. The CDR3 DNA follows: TGCGCCAGCAGCCAAGATTGGCCGCCCAGGGGGCGCGGGTCTCGCTACGAGCAGTACTTC.

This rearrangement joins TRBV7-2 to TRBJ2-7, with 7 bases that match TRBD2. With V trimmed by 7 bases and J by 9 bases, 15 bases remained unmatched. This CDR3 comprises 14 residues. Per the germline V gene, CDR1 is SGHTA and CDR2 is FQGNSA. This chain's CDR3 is CASNSGAGTPSQYF. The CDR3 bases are TGTGCCAGCAACTCCGGAGCGGGAACCCCCTCGCAGTACTTC.

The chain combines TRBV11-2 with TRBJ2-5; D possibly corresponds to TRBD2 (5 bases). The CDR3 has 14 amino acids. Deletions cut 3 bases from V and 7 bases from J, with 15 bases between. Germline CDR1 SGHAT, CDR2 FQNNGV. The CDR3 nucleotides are TGTGCCAGCAGCTTGGAGCGGACTTCGGGGACCCAGTACTTC. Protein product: CASSLERTSGTQYF.

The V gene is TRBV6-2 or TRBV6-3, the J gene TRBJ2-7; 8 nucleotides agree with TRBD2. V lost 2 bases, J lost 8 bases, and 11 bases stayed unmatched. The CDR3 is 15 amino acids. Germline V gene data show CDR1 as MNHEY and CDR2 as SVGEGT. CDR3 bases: TGTGCCAGCAGTTACGCTGCGGGAGGCTTCTTAAAGCAGTACTTC. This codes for CASSYAAGGFLKQYF.

This CDR3 is CATKAGPGRNQPQHF. CDR3 coding DNA: TGTGCCACCAAAGCCGGCCCAGGCCGCAATCAGCCCCAGCATTTT. V gene TRBV15 combines with J gene TRBJ1-5, with D unresolved. Germline V CDR1 and CDR2: LNHNV, YYDKDF (reference sequence). The CDR3 runs to 15 residues. Trimming pared 7 bases from V and 2 bases from J, leaving 15 bases between.

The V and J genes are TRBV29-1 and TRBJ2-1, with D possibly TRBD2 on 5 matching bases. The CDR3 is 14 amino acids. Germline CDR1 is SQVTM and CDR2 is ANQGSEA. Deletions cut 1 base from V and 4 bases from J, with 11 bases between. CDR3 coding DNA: TGCAGCGTTGAAGGGCCAGGACTTTACAATGAGCAGTTCTTC. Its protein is CSVEGPGLYNEQFF.